A selection of T cell receptor beta chains follows, all from one sample in a study of blood T cell repertoires in COVID-19. Libraries were prepared by immunoSEQ multiplex PCR; TCRdb keeps only in-frame clonotypes and omits some of them. The top ten hold 2.3% of the sample, which has roughly 410,000 clones, about 89% seen once. The sequencing sample was made of peripheral blood. Source of these receptors: a woman aged 55-69 years with COVID-19, enrolled during active disease. Both conserved end residues are part of each CDR3. D genes are given only for firm matches. The size field is filled for only some rows; it gives once, few, many or a size class.

DNA: TGTGCCAGCAGACCCCAAACCGGGACAGGGTCCGAAAAACTGTTTTTT
CDR3: CASRPQTGTGSEKLFF
D: TRBD1
size: -
V: TRBV14
J: TRBJ1-4

DNA: TGTGCCAGCAGCCAAGGACAATACTATGGCTACACCTTC
CDR3: CASSQGQYYGYTF
D: -
size: once
V: TRBV3-1/TRBV3-2
J: TRBJ1-2

DNA: TGTGCCAGCAGTGACTCGAGTACAGGGTCCCCCTATGGCTACACCTTC
CDR3: CASSDSSTGSPYGYTF
D: -
size: -
V: TRBV6-4
J: TRBJ1-2

DNA: TGTGCCAGTAGCGCCACCGGGACAGGGGCTGGAAACACCATATATTTT
CDR3: CASSATGTGAGNTIYF
D: TRBD1
size: -
V: TRBV19
J: TRBJ1-3

DNA: TGTGCCAGCGGGGCTCTCCCAGGCAACTATGGCTACACCTTC
CDR3: CASGALPGNYGYTF
D: -
size: -
V: TRBV2
J: TRBJ1-2

DNA: TGCGCCAGCAGCCGGTCCCGGAGGGGCAGCACTGAAGCTTTCTTT
CDR3: CASSRSRRGSTEAFF
D: -
size: -
V: TRBV5-1
J: TRBJ1-1

DNA: TGTGCCAGCAGCTTAGGGACAGGGCGAGCTTTCTTT
CDR3: CASSLGTGRAFF
D: TRBD1
size: -
V: TRBV11-2
J: TRBJ1-1

DNA: TGTGCCAGCAGTGGGGGGACAGGGGGCTTCCCCTACGAGCAGTACTTC
CDR3: CASSGGTGGFPYEQYF
D: TRBD1
size: -
V: TRBV6-1
J: TRBJ2-7

DNA: TGTGCCAGCAGTTTCAGGAAGGACTACGAGCAGTACTTC
CDR3: CASSFRKDYEQYF
D: -
size: -
V: TRBV7-9
J: TRBJ2-7

DNA: TGTGCCAGCAGTGAAGGGCAGGGTGGCTACACCTTC
CDR3: CASSEGQGGYTF
D: -
size: -
V: TRBV6-1
J: TRBJ1-2